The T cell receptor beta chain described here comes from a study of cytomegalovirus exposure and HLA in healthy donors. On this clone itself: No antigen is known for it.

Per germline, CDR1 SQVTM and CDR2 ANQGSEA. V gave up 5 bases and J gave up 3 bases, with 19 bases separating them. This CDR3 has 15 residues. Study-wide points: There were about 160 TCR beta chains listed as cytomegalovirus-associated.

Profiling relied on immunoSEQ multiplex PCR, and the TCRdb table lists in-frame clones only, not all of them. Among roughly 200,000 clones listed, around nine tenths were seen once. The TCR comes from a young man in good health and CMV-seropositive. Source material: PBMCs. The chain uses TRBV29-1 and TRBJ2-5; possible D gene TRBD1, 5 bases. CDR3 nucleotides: TGCAGCGTTTCCCTCTTCGCAGGGATGGAAGAGACCCAGTACTTC. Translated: CSVSLFAGMEETQYF. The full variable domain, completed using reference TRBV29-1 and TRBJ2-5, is SAVISQKPSRDICQRGTSLTIQCQVDSQVTMMFWYRQQPGQSLTLIATANQGSEATYESGFVIDKFPISRPNLTFSTLTVSNMSPEDSSIYLCSVSLFAGMEETQYFGPGTRLLVL.